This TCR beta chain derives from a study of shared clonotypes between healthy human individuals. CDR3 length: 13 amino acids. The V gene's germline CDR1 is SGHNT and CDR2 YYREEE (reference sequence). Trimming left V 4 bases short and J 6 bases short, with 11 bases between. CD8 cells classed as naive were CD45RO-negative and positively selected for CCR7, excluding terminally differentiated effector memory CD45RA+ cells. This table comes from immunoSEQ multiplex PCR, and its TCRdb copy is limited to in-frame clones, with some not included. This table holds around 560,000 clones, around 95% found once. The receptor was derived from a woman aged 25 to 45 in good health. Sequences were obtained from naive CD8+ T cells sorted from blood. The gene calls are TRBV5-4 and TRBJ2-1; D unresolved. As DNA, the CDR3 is TGTGCCAGCAGCCCACCAAGCGCCAATGAGCAGTTCTTC. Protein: CASSPPSANEQFF.